This TCR beta chain was retrieved from a study of T-cell memory formation after mild COVID-19. This clonotype was observed at least ten times. This CDR3 has 14 residues. The J segment lost 4 bases and the V segment lost 6 bases, leaving 9 bases of the junction unmatched. Per the germline V gene, CDR1 is DFQATT and CDR2 is SNEGSKA (reference sequence). TCRdb independently ran MiXCR on the 5' RACE reads; one entry per CDR3 protein. The data contain approximately 13,000 distinct CDR3 sequences, around 15% of them singletons. The chain combines TRBV20-1 with TRBJ2-3, with TRBD2 matching over 8 bases. The material sequenced was PBMCs or a T cell subset sorted from them (not recorded which). The origin of this receptor is a man aged 18 to 30 who had mild COVID-19 (a few samples of this study predate the infection). Cell type and time point are not known. DNA for the CDR3: TGCAGTGCCGAGACTAGCGTTCGTCCAGATACGCAGTATTTT. Its translation is CSAETSVRPDTQYF.